This T cell receptor (beta chain) was sequenced in a study of cytomegalovirus exposure and HLA in healthy donors. Study results and limitations: Reported performance of the classifier showed diagnosis of cytomegalovirus status with high specificity and sensitivity.

Of note for this clone: Its antigen is as yet unknown.

Profiling relied on immunoSEQ multiplex PCR, and the TCRdb table lists in-frame clones only, not all of them. The sample carries 250,000 to 400,000 clones, 88% recorded once. V was trimmed by 5 bases and J by 6 bases, leaving 20 bases between them. The CDR3 covers 15 residues. CDR1 and CDR2 from the germline V gene are SNHLY and FYNNEI. The donors were part of the validation cohort of 100 to 150 subjects. That cohort was separate from the first cohort, which comprised 666 subjects. The chain is built from TRBV2 and TRBJ2-7; D perhaps matches TRBD1 (6 bases). Sequenced sample: PBMCs. This receptor was obtained from a young man in good health and CMV-seronegative. The CDR3 DNA sequence: TGTGCCAGCAGTACACAACAGGGTTCCCCTAGCGAGCAGTACTTC. It translates to CASSTQQGSPSEQYF.